This T cell receptor (beta chain) was sequenced for a study of blood T cell repertoires in COVID-19. Trimming shortened V by 3 bases and J by 5 bases, and 16 bases separated the two germline ends. CDR1 is KGHSH and CDR2 is LQKENI in the germline V gene. The CDR3 covers 15 residues. Profiled with immunoSEQ multiplex PCR; TCRdb holds only in-frame clones, not every one. The table has some 200,000 clones, about 88% seen once. What was sequenced was peripheral blood. The V call is TRBV18, the J call TRBJ1-1; tentatively, D is TRBD1 (6 bases). This receptor was obtained from a man between 35 and 55 years old with active or convalescent COVID-19. The CDR3 DNA is TGTGCCAGCTCACCGGTCCCACCAGGGGTTACTGAAGCTTTCTTT. It codes for CASSPVPPGVTEAFF.